This passage covers 21 T cell receptor beta chains from one sample sequenced in a study of T cells in Graves' hyperthyroidism and ophthalmopathy. RNA transcripts gave rise to amplified TCR beta CDR3 regions. An initial round of RT-PCR targeting the TCR CDR3 relied on the HTBI primer set. TCRdb re-called the multiplex PCR reads through MiXCR, storing one row per CDR3 protein. The data contain approximately 600,000 distinct CDR3 sequences, under 15% of them singletons. The sequencing sample was made of blood. The receptors were sampled from a woman aged 40 to 50 with Graves' ophthalmopathy.

This clonotype was detected ten times or more. V is TRBV6-1 and J is TRBJ1-2, with TRBD1 identical over 9 bases. The CDR3 length is 14 residues. With 1 base clipped from V and 6 bases from J, the junction kept 3 bases outside the gene matches. Germline CDR1 and CDR2: MNHNS and SASEGT. CDR3 residues: CASSEGTGVDGYTF. CDR3 nucleotides: TGTGCCAGCAGTGAAGGGACAGGGGTAGATGGCTACACCTTC.

A few counts support this clonotype. This chain links TRBV4-1 with TRBJ1-6; no firm D call. The CDR3 extends over 14 amino acids. Germline-derived CDR1 and CDR2 are MGHRA and YSYEKL. V was shortened by 0 bases and J by 11 bases, with 11 bases between the two germline ends. CDR3 sequence: CASSQEGATAPLHF. For the CDR3, the DNA is TGCGCCAGCAGCCAAGAAGGAGCCACCGCACCCCTCCACTTT.

The rearrangement joins TRBV20-1 to TRBJ1-1; D is perhaps TRBD1 (5 bases). CDR1 is DFQATT and CDR2 is SNEGSKA in the germline V gene (reference sequence). The length of the CDR3 is 14 residues. The V gene lost 6 bases and the J gene lost 4 bases, with 18 bases spanning the gap. The CDR3 DNA is TGCAGTGCAAAAAAAGCCGGGGGGGTCACTGAAGCTTTCTTT. Its protein is CSAKKAGGVTEAFF.

The table lists this clonotype with many counts. The rearrangement links TRBV2 to TRBJ2-7; 7 bases match TRBD2. Germline-derived CDR1 and CDR2 are SNHLY and FYNNEI. The V segment lost 4 bases and the J segment 7 bases; nucleotides outside the gene matches: 10. This CDR3 is built from 14 residues. The CDR3 region is CASSVGGSLREQYF. CDR3 DNA: TGTGCCAGCAGTGTGGGCGGGAGCCTTCGGGAGCAGTACTTC.

Concerning this clonotype: This may be a read error, as it is one base from a much larger clone. This sequence joins TRBV28 and TRBJ2-4; maybe TRBD2 (6 bases). The germline CDR1 and CDR2 sequences are MDHEN and SYDVKM. The CDR3 totals 14 residues. The CDR3 DNA is TGTGCCAGCAGTCCGCGGGACGGTAAAAGCATTCAGTACTTC. As protein: CASSPRDGKSIQYF.

At least ten counts were recorded for this clonotype. The gene calls are TRBV7-2 and TRBJ1-3; 7 bases are a match to TRBD1. The CDR3 has 14 amino acids. Trimming at V came to 8 bases and at J to 0 bases, leaving 4 bases not matched to a gene. CDR1 is SGHTA, CDR2 FQGNSA, per germline. The CDR3 DNA follows: TGTGCCAGCTCTTGGGACAGCTCTGGAAACACCATATATTTT. It is translated as CASSWDSSGNTIYF.

This sequence joins TRBV9 and TRBJ2-3; perhaps TRBD1 as D (6 bases). V gave up 0 bases and J gave up 4 bases, with 15 bases separating them. Germline V CDR1 and CDR2: SGDLS, YYNGEE. The CDR3 is made up of 16 amino acids. The DNA for the CDR3 is TGTGCCAGCAGCGTAGCGGGACATAGGTCCCCAGATACGCAGTATTTT. This codes for CASSVAGHRSPDTQYF.

The V call is TRBV25-1, the J call TRBJ2-3; 12 nucleotides line up with TRBD2. This CDR3 spans 13 amino acids. J lost 6 bases, V lost 10 bases, and 5 bases had no gene match. Germline V gene sequence: CDR1 MGHDK, CDR2 SYGVNS. The CDR3 loop is CANLAGGLDTQYF. Written as DNA, the CDR3 is TGTGCCAATCTAGCGGGAGGGCTGGATACGCAGTATTTT.

This clonotype was found many times. The V and J genes are TRBV5-1 and TRBJ2-7, with D possibly being TRBD1 or TRBD2 (7 bases each). The V gene's germline CDR1 is SGHRS and CDR2 YFSETQ. V lost 2 bases and J 2 bases, leaving 14 bases between the germline ends. The CDR3 extends over 15 amino acids. CDR3 loop: CASSFGQAGAYEQYF. The CDR3 nucleotides read TGCGCCAGCAGCTTCGGACAGGCGGGAGCCTACGAGCAGTACTTC.

This clonotype was observed at least ten times. The chain has TRBV28 and TRBJ2-5; D gene unclear. Germline V gene data show CDR1 as MDHEN and CDR2 as SYDVKM. Trimming cost V 5 bases and J 1 base, with 14 bases left between them. The CDR3 extends over 15 amino acids. The CDR3: CASSNELRLQETQYF. The CDR3 DNA follows: TGTGCCAGCAGTAATGAGCTGCGACTCCAAGAGACCCAGTACTTC.

The chain links TRBV11-1 to TRBJ2-5; 7 bases agree with TRBD2. CDR1 SGHAT and CDR2 FQDESV come from the germline V gene (reference sequence). V dropped 5 bases and J dropped 4; count of bases not matched to a gene: 13. The CDR3 totals 16 residues. The chain's CDR3 is CASSASPAGGGETQYF. DNA of the CDR3: TGTGCCAGCAGCGCATCACCGGCCGGCGGGGGAGAGACCCAGTACTTC.

This clonotype was seen many times. The rearrangement joins TRBV12-3 or TRBV12-4 to TRBJ1-1; 10 positions agree with TRBD1. This CDR3 is 14 amino acids long. Trimming took 5 bases from V and 9 from J; bases not matched to a gene: 9. CDR3 sequence (DNA): TGTGCCAGCAGTCGCCATGGGGACAGGGGTAAAGCTTTCTTT. Residues: CASSRHGDRGKAFF.

This clonotype came up many times. This sequence joins TRBV15 and TRBJ2-2; 7 bases are shared with TRBD2. CDR3 length: 17 residues. CDR1 and CDR2 (germline): LNHNV, YYDKDF (reference sequence). Trimming cost V 0 bases and J 4 bases; bases outside gene matches: 8. CDR3 sequence reads: CATSREGLAGLTGELFF. In DNA form, the CDR3 reads TGTGCCACCAGCAGAGAAGGGTTAGCGGGCCTCACCGGGGAGCTGTTTTTT.

This clonotype was detected ten times or more. This chain joins TRBV12-3 or TRBV12-4 and TRBJ2-4, with TRBD2 identical over 8 bases. The CDR3 length is 17 residues. Losses at the gene ends were 6 bases for V and 0 bases for J; bases not matched to a gene: 10. CDR3 sequence (DNA): TGTGCCAGCAGAAATTATCAGCGGGAGTTAGCCAAAAACATTCAGTACTTC. Translation: CASRNYQRELAKNIQYF.

This clonotype occurred many times. The rearrangement links TRBV30 to TRBJ2-7; D is perhaps TRBD1 or TRBD2 (6 bases each). From germline, CDR1 is GTSNPN and CDR2 SVGIG (reference sequence). The CDR3 sequence is 15 residues long. With 0 bases removed from V and 3 bases from J, the gap between germline ends came to 15 bases. The CDR3 protein is CAWSVGAGHNYEQYF. In nucleotides, the CDR3 is TGTGCCTGGAGTGTGGGTGCGGGACACAACTACGAGCAGTACTTC.

This clonotype was counted many times. The V and J genes are TRBV2 and TRBJ2-7; 11 nucleotides align to TRBD2. The germline V gene encodes CDR1 SNHLY and CDR2 FYNNEI. V shed 4 bases, J shed 7 bases, and the junction held 3 bases outside the gene matches. The CDR3 has 13 amino acids. The chain's CDR3 is CASSVAGGPEQYF. In DNA, the CDR3 is TGTGCCAGCAGTGTAGCGGGAGGGCCTGAGCAGTACTTC.

This clonotype turned up a few times. The genes are TRBV12-3 or TRBV12-4 and TRBJ2-7; a weak D match, TRBD2 (6 bases). Trimming shortened V by 3 bases and J by 3 bases, and 12 bases separated the two germline ends. The CDR3 runs 14 residues. The CDR3 protein is CASSFGSGYYEQYF. In nucleotides, the CDR3 is TGTGCCAGCAGTTTCGGTAGCGGATACTACGAGCAGTACTTC.

Ten or more counts support this clonotype. This rearrangement joins TRBV28 to TRBJ2-7; no firm D call. The CDR3 has 11 amino acids. Germline V lookup: CDR1 MDHEN, CDR2 SYDVKM. Trimming shortened V by 5 bases and J by 4 bases, and 6 bases separated the two germline ends. The CDR3, as DNA: TGTGCCAGCAGTAACTATTACGAGCAGTACTTC. This codes for CASSNYYEQYF.

The V call is TRBV20-1, the J call TRBJ1-1, with D maybe TRBD1 (5 bases). CDR1 is DFQATT and CDR2 is SNEGSKA in the germline V gene (reference sequence). Trimming pared 1 base from V and 5 bases from J, leaving 17 bases between. This CDR3 region has 15 residues. The CDR3 spells CSARVTDSGRTEAFF. The CDR3 DNA follows: TGCAGTGCTAGAGTAACCGACAGCGGGAGGACTGAAGCTTTCTTT.

The chain has TRBV5-6 and TRBJ2-5; D is unclear. This CDR3 comprises 12 residues. Germline V gene data show CDR1 as SGHDT and CDR2 as YYEEEE. V was clipped by 3 bases and J by 5 bases, with 8 bases between them. DNA of the CDR3: TGTGCCAGCAGCTGGTCTGTTGAGACCCAGTACTTC. It codes for CASSWSVETQYF.

This clonotype occurred many times. The chain carries TRBV10-1 and TRBJ2-1; D tentatively reads TRBD1 or TRBD2 (5 bases each). Germline assignment: CDR1 WNHNN and CDR2 SYGVQD (reference sequence). V was pared by 0 bases and J by 6 bases, with 18 bases between. The CDR3 length is 17 residues. The CDR3 region has the DNA TGCGCCAGCAGTGAGTCGAGGGGTGTACTATCGCCCAATGAGCAGTTCTTC. Protein: CASSESRGVLSPNEQFF.